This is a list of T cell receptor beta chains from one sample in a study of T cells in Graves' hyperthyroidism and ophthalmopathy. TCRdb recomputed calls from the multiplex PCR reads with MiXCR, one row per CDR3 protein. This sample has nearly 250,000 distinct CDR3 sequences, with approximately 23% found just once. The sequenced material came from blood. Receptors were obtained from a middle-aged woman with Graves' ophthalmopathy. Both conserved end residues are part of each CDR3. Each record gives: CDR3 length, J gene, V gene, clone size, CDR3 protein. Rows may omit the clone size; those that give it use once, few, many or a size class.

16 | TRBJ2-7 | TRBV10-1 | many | CASLTGIVHSGYEQYF
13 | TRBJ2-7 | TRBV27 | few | CASSFFGVDEQYF
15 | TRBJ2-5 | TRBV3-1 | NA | CASSQKQGSQETQYF
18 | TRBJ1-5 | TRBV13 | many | CASSLGTGSTMSNQPQHF
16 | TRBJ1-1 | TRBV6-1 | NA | CASSADDNKWNTEAFF
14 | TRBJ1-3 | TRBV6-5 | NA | CASSSGYSGNTIYF
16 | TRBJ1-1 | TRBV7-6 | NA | CASSIRPEGRNTEAFF
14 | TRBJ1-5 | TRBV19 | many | CASSRFTGAQPQHF
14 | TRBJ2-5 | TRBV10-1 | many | CASSEGGTKETQYF
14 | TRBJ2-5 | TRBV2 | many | CASMDQTSAETQYF
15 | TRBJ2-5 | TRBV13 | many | CASSLGPQTQETQYF
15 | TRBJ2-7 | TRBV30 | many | CAWTEGTSGSNEQYF
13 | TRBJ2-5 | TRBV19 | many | CASGSSGQETQYF
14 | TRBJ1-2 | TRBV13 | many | CASSPEGANYGYTF
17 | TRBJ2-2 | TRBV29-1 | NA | CSGGDRGLAGGTGELFF
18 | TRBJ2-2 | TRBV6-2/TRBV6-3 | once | CASSNRRTGTAGGGELFF
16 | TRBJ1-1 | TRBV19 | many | CASSTQGVHMNTEAFF
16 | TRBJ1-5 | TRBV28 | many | CASSLPGQGGDQPQHF
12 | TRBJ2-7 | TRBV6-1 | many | CASSERFYEQYF
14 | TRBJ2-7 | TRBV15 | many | CATSRQTYSYEQYF
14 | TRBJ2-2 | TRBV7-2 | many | CASSFSGSTGELFF
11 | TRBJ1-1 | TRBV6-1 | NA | CASRESSEAFF
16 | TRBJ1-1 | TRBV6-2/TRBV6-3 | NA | CASNPIRGTVNTEAFF
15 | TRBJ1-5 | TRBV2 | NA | CASSRQGAINQPQHF
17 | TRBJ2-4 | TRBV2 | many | CASSKDPATSAKNIQYF
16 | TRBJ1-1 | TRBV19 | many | CASIPGVGGYDTEAFF
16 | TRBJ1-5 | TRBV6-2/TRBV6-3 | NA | CASGRTGGGSNQPQHF
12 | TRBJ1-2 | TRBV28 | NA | CASSLSTGGYTF
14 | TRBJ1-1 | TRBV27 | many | CASRVVGGNTEAFF
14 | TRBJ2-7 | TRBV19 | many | CASGKAGGPGEQYF
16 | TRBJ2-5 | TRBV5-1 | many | CASSIGTSGRAETQYF
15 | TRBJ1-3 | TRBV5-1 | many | CASSRTGDSGNTIYF
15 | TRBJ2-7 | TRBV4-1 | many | CASSQRGGGSYEQYF
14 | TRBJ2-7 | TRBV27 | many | CASSQDKNSYEQYF
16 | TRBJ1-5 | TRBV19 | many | CASRGQGAGSNQPQHF
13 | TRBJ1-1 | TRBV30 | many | CAWSVKINTEAFF
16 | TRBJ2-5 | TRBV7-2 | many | CASSPRGLAQQETQYF
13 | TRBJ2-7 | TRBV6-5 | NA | CASSNRGLYEQYF